This T cell receptor (beta chain) was identified in a study of shared clonotypes between healthy human individuals. Study-wide background: Each donor had three CD4 naive, three CD4 memory, two CD8 naive and one CD8 memory plate. Study-wide findings and caveats: In contrast to clonotypes shared by all four donors, non-shared clonotypes had lower generation probabilities.

To note about this clone: The antigen remains undetermined.

Template for every sorted-subset replicate PCR totaled approximately 0.2 ug DNA, 25,000 to 35,000 T cell genomes. Per the original data handling: ImmunoSEQ supplied junction-only sequences lacking quality scores, so filtering was different. Profiled with immunoSEQ multiplex PCR; TCRdb holds only in-frame clones, not every one. Clonal size and the V and J genes are those of that table, whereas D and trimming came from the DNA. The table shows roughly 2 million clones, with 95% occurring only once. From germline, CDR1 is MNHNS and CDR2 SASEGT. The CDR3 contains 14 residues. V lost 0 bases, J lost 7 bases, and 12 bases lay in between.

The receptor comes from a man younger than 30 in good health. The sample was naive CD4+ T cells sorted from blood. Subset here: CD45RA+ positively selected. The chain is built from TRBV6-1 and TRBJ1-2, with D unresolved. The CDR3 bases are TGTGCCAGCAGTGAAGCGCGGACTCTCACTGGCTACACCTTC. Its translation is CASSEARTLTGYTF.